A single sample gave rise to the 2 T cell receptor beta chains below, sequenced in a study of T cell changes during pregnancy in multiple sclerosis. Generated by immunoSEQ multiplex PCR, the TCRdb table keeps only in-frame clones and is missing some. The sample has approximately 50,000 clones, about 90% seen once. The sample here was CD4+ T cells from peripheral blood mononuclear cells, taken after pregnancy. The source is a female donor in good health, enrolled as a control in a pregnancy study.

The chain uses TRBV30 and TRBJ1-4; possibly TRBD1 for D (5 bases). The CDR3 has 13 amino acids. The V end lost 1 base, the J end lost 7 bases, and 10 bases lay between the germline ends. Per germline, CDR1 GTSNPN and CDR2 SVGIG (reference sequence). The CDR3 DNA follows: TGTGCCTGGAGTGGCAGGCAGGGTGAAAAACTGTTTTTT. Its translation: CAWSGRQGEKLFF.

The V call is TRBV7-2, the J call TRBJ2-3; TRBD2 aligns across 10 bases. The germline gives CDR1 SGHTA, CDR2 FQGNSA. CDR3 length: 16 residues. Germline trimming cut 1 base from V and 3 bases from J; bases unmatched to any gene: 4. The CDR3 loop reads CASSLVLAGVTDTQYF. For the CDR3, the DNA is TGTGCCAGCAGCTTAGTCCTAGCGGGGGTGACAGATACGCAGTATTTT.